These 27 T cell receptor beta chains originate from one sample sequenced in a study of T cell responses to AZD1222 COVID-19 vaccine. Generated by immunoSEQ multiplex PCR, the TCRdb table keeps only in-frame clones and is missing some. The sample consists of fewer than 75,000 clones, over 75% of them appearing once. Sequencing used peripheral blood, obtained on day 0 of AZD1222 vaccination. Receptor source: an adult in good health.

In its sample, this clone was seen a few times. The chain employs TRBV5-1 and TRBJ1-2; maybe TRBD1 (5 bases). The CDR3 is 15 amino acids. Trimming took 4 bases from V and 6 from J, leaving 19 bases between them. Germline V CDR1 and CDR2: SGHRS, YFSETQ. The CDR3 here is CASSTAGDRTDGYTF. As DNA, the CDR3 is TGCGCCAGCAGCACAGCGGGGGACCGCACGGATGGCTACACCTTC. Drawing the rest from reference TRBV5-1 and TRBJ1-2, the complete variable domain is KAGVTQTPRYLIKTRGQQVTLSCSPISGHRSVSWYQQTPGQGLQFLFEYFSETQRNKGNFPGRFSGRQFSNSRSEMNVSTLELGDSALYLCASSTAGDRTDGYTFGSGTRLTVV.

The chain carries TRBV6-1 and TRBJ2-5, with 10 positions matching TRBD2. The V segment lost 0 bases and the J segment 1 base; nucleotides outside the gene matches: 5. Germline values: CDR1 MNHNS, CDR2 SASEGT. CDR3 length: 17 amino acids. CDR3 nucleotide sequence: TGTGCCAGCAGTGAAGCAGTCGCTAGCGGGGGCCAAGAGACCCAGTACTTC. It codes for CASSEAVASGGQETQYF.

The V call is TRBV6-1, the J call TRBJ1-5; the D is unclear. V was shortened by 0 bases and J by 4 bases, with 7 bases between the two germline ends. The CDR3 extends over 14 amino acids. CDR1 and CDR2 (germline): MNHNS, SASEGT. The CDR3 DNA reads TGTGCCAGCAGTGAAGCGGGGTGGAATCAGCCCCAGCATTTT. Its translation is CASSEAGWNQPQHF.

V is TRBV5-1 and J is TRBJ2-1; 7 bases match TRBD1. The germline gives CDR1 SGHRS, CDR2 YFSETQ. The length of the CDR3 is 15 residues. J was trimmed by 3 bases and V by 3 bases; bases with no gene match: 6. CDR3 amino acids: CASSYPDRSYNEQFF. The CDR3 nucleotides read TGCGCCAGCAGCTACCCGGACAGGAGCTACAATGAGCAGTTCTTC. Drawing the rest from reference TRBV5-1 and TRBJ2-1, the complete variable domain is KAGVTQTPRYLIKTRGQQVTLSCSPISGHRSVSWYQQTPGQGLQFLFEYFSETQRNKGNFPGRFSGRQFSNSRSEMNVSTLELGDSALYLCASSYPDRSYNEQFFGPGTRLTVL.

This clone has a single count. The chain has TRBV7-6 and TRBJ1-6, with 9 bases aligning to TRBD1. The CDR3 totals 16 residues. Trimming at V came to 2 bases and at J to 8 bases, leaving 7 bases not matched to a gene. The germline gives CDR1 SGHVS, CDR2 FNYEAQ. The CDR3, as DNA: TGTGCCAGCAGCTTAAAAGGGGACAGGGTTGATTCACCCCTCCACTTT. It encodes CASSLKGDRVDSPLHF.

The chain employs TRBV12-5 and TRBJ1-1, with no clear D. Germline V gene lookup returns CDR1 LGHNT and CDR2 FRNRAP. This CDR3 spans 12 amino acids. V was clipped by 2 bases and J by 4 bases, with 5 bases between them. The DNA for the CDR3 is TGTGCTAGTGGTTTGACGGGCACTGAAGCTTTCTTT. This sequence encodes CASGLTGTEAFF.

J is TRBJ1-6 and V is TRBV30; D ambiguous. The V end lost 5 bases, the J end lost 7 bases, and 9 bases lay between the germline ends. The CDR3 runs to 12 residues. Germline V gene sequence: CDR1 GTSNPN, CDR2 SVGIG (reference sequence). As DNA, the CDR3 is TGTGCCTGGGCCTTAATAAATTCACCCCTCCACTTT. Translation: CAWALINSPLHF.

This chain uses TRBV15 with TRBJ1-6; D is ambiguous. The CDR3 has 15 amino acids. V was trimmed by 3 bases and J by 5 bases, leaving 11 bases between them. Germline values: CDR1 LNHNV, CDR2 YYDKDF (reference sequence). CDR3 in amino acids: CATSSWVGNNSPLHF. The CDR3 DNA follows: TGTGCCACCAGCAGTTGGGTGGGAAATAATTCACCCCTCCACTTT.

A single count supports this clone. The chain combines TRBV28 with TRBJ1-1; TRBD1 might be the D (6 bases). The V gene lost 6 bases and the J gene lost 1 base, with 21 bases spanning the gap. Germline V gene lookup returns CDR1 MDHEN and CDR2 SYDVKM. The CDR3 loop spans 17 amino acids. This CDR3 is CASSRPPRQVTNTEAFF. The DNA of the CDR3 is TGTGCCAGCAGCCGCCCCCCCCGACAGGTCACGAACACTGAAGCTTTCTTT.

A remark on this clone: The germline gene is not matched at one end of the junction; a read error may be the cause. The chain uses TRBV7-7 and TRBJ2-1, with TRBD2 matching over 8 bases. Germline V gene data show CDR1 as SSHAT and CDR2 as FNYEAQ (reference sequence). The CDR3 covers 18 residues. Here the CDR3 DNA reads TGTGCTAGCAGCTTACCCCTTCTGGGGACTAGCTCCTACAATGAGCAGTTCTTC. It specifies CASSLPLLGTSSYNEQFF.

The rearrangement joins TRBV4-1 to TRBJ1-6; TRBD1 agrees at 8 bases. Per the germline V gene, CDR1 is MGHRA and CDR2 is YSYEKL. Trimming removed 0 bases from V and 0 bases from J; junction bases left unmatched: 7. CDR3 length equals 19 residues. As DNA, the CDR3 is TGCGCCAGCAGCCAAGATCGTAGTGACAGGGGCTCCTATAATTCACCCCTCCACTTT. This gives the protein CASSQDRSDRGSYNSPLHF.

The chain uses TRBV7-9 and TRBJ1-5; 10 bases fit TRBD1. This CDR3 is built from 19 residues. Germline values: CDR1 SEHNR, CDR2 FQNEAQ (reference sequence). After removal of 3 bases from V and 0 bases from J, the junction contained 11 bases not matched to a gene. CDR3: CASSFLPGQGHGSNQPQHF. The CDR3 DNA reads as TGTGCCAGCAGCTTCCTCCCGGGACAGGGGCACGGTAGCAATCAGCCCCAGCATTTT.

The chain recombines TRBV5-6 with TRBJ2-3; D may be TRBD2 (5 bases). In germline, CDR1 is SGHDT, CDR2 YYEEEE. There are 13 residues in the CDR3. Deletions cut 3 bases from V and 7 bases from J, with 12 bases between. DNA of the CDR3: TGTGCCAGCAGCTACGGGGAAAGCAATACGCAGTATTTT. Translating it yields CASSYGESNTQYF.

The V and J genes are TRBV3-1 (or the pseudogene TRBV3-2) and TRBJ1-5; 7 bases align to TRBD1. The CDR3 totals 16 residues. CDR1 is LGHDT, CDR2 YNNKEL, per germline (reference sequence). V lost 1 base and J lost 10; bases outside the gene matches: 13. CDR3 sequence (DNA): TGTGCCAGCAGCCAAGGGCATGGGACAGCCTTTACTCCCCAGCATTTT. Translated: CASSQGHGTAFTPQHF.

The rearrangement uses TRBV5-4 and TRBJ1-1; weak D call: TRBD1 (6 bases). CDR3 length: 15 residues. Trimming cost V 0 bases and J 5 bases, with 14 bases left between them. Germline V gene data show CDR1 as SGHNT and CDR2 as YYREEE (reference sequence). CDR3 DNA sequence: TGTGCCAGCAGCTTGGGGTCAGGGGTATTGACTGAAGCTTTCTTT. Encoded protein: CASSLGSGVLTEAFF.

The rearrangement uses TRBV3-1 (or the pseudogene TRBV3-2) and TRBJ2-3, with 8 nucleotides matching TRBD1. The junction had 12 bases not matched to a gene; V was cut back by 4 bases and J by 6 bases. The CDR3 is 16 residues long. CDR1 and CDR2 (germline): LGHDT, YNNKEL (reference sequence). This CDR3 reads CASSRVTGGRRDTQYF. In DNA, the CDR3 is TGTGCCAGCAGCCGAGTAACAGGGGGGAGAAGGGATACGCAGTATTTT.

The chain joins TRBV5-4 to TRBJ1-1; D is unclear. V dropped 0 bases and J dropped 0 bases, with 9 bases sitting between them. In germline, CDR1 is SGHNT, CDR2 YYREEE (reference sequence). CDR3 size: 15 residues. CDR3 amino acids: CASSLGAGMNTEAFF. DNA of the CDR3: TGTGCCAGCAGCTTGGGGGCGGGGATGAACACTGAAGCTTTCTTT.

The V gene is TRBV7-8, the J gene TRBJ1-4; D gene ambiguous. V was shortened by 2 bases and J by 3 bases, with 16 bases between the two germline ends. Germline V gene sequence: CDR1 SGHVS, CDR2 FQNEAQ. The CDR3 extends over 17 amino acids. The CDR3 DNA sequence: TGTGCCAGCAGCTTACCACGCCGGCTTGGGGCTAATGAAAAACTGTTTTTT. It yields the protein CASSLPRRLGANEKLFF.

The rearrangement links TRBV12-3 or TRBV12-4 to TRBJ2-1; 7 bases are a match to TRBD2. The CDR3 has 13 amino acids. J lost 7 bases, V lost 5 bases, and 5 bases had no gene match. The CDR3 spells CASSAPGGNEQFF. The CDR3 DNA reads as TGTGCCAGCAGTGCTCCCGGGGGGAATGAGCAGTTCTTC.

The rearrangement joins TRBV7-6 to TRBJ2-1; D not resolved. Trimming stripped 2 bases from V and 7 bases from J, with 21 bases between. Germline V gives CDR1 SGHVS, CDR2 FNYEAQ. The CDR3 covers 17 residues. The CDR3 DNA reads as TGTGCCAGCAGCTTAAACCCGCCCCGCGACGGATGGAATGAGCAGTTCTTC. Protein product: CASSLNPPRDGWNEQFF.

V is TRBV5-6 and J is TRBJ1-1, with D possibly being TRBD1 (6 bases). The CDR3 has 14 residues. Germline lookup yields CDR1 SGHDT and CDR2 YYEEEE. Trimming shortened V by 7 bases and J by 3 bases, and 16 bases separated the two germline ends. The CDR3 nucleotides are TGTGCCAGCGTCCGGGGGGCGGGTTACACTGAAGCTTTCTTT. This sequence encodes CASVRGAGYTEAFF.

The rearrangement joins TRBV20-1 to TRBJ1-1, with D possibly matching TRBD1 (5 bases). Trimming shortened V by 3 bases and J by 0 bases, and 11 bases separated the two germline ends. CDR3 size: 14 residues. The germline CDR1 and CDR2 sequences are DFQATT and SNEGSKA (reference sequence). The CDR3 DNA reads as TGCAGTGCTAGTAGGGACCTCATGAACACTGAAGCTTTCTTT. This sequence encodes CSASRDLMNTEAFF.

V and J are TRBV12-3 or TRBV12-4 and TRBJ2-3; D gene ambiguous. V was trimmed by 3 bases and J by 2 bases, leaving 0 bases between them. The CDR3 sequence is 11 residues long. CDR3 bases: TGTGCCAGCAGTTTCACAGATACGCAGTATTTT. Translated: CASSFTDTQYF.

The chain carries TRBV14 and TRBJ1-1, with 8 positions matching TRBD1. The CDR3 runs to 17 residues. J lost 8 bases, V lost 5 bases, and 19 bases had no gene match. Germline CDR1 is SGHDN and CDR2 is FVKESK. The chain's CDR3 is CASSSSRLRQGTSEAFF. The DNA for the CDR3 is TGTGCCAGCAGCTCCTCAAGACTGAGACAGGGGACATCCGAAGCTTTCTTT.

This clone occurred a few times. This sequence joins TRBV3-1 (or the pseudogene TRBV3-2) and TRBJ1-5; D gene uncertain. Germline V gene data show CDR1 as LGHDT and CDR2 as YNNKEL (reference sequence). V gave up 1 base and J gave up 7 bases, with 5 bases separating them. The CDR3 spans 12 residues. CDR3 sequence reads: CASSQANQPQHF. The CDR3, as DNA: TGTGCCAGCAGCCAAGCTAACCAGCCCCAGCATTTT.

This chain joins TRBV19 and TRBJ1-2; 7 positions agree with TRBD1. Germline loops: CDR1 LNHDA, CDR2 SQIVND (reference sequence). The CDR3 spans 11 residues. J gave up 8 bases and V 10 bases, and 7 bases lay outside the gene matches. The CDR3 is CANRQGDGYTF. The CDR3 nucleotides are TGTGCCAATAGACAGGGAGACGGCTACACCTTC. The full variable domain, with the rest looked up from reference TRBV19 and TRBJ1-2, is DGGITQSPKYLFRKEGQNVTLSCEQNLNHDAMYWYRQDPGQGLRLIYYSQIVNDFQKGDIAEGYSVSREKKESFPLTVTSAQKNPTAFYLCANRQGDGYTFGSGTRLTVV.

This chain joins TRBV28 and TRBJ1-2; 8 nucleotides match TRBD1. With 5 bases clipped from V and 1 base from J, the junction kept 6 bases outside the gene matches. Germline CDR1 MDHEN, CDR2 SYDVKM. CDR3 size: 15 residues. CDR3 coding DNA: TGTGCCAGCAGTACTCCGGACAGGGTTAACTATGGCTACACCTTC. Protein sequence: CASSTPDRVNYGYTF.